A selection of T cell receptor beta chains follows, all from one sample in a study of T cells in Graves' hyperthyroidism and ophthalmopathy. From the multiplex PCR reads, TCRdb called clonotypes with MiXCR, one entry per CDR3 protein. The sample holds fewer than 900,000 distinct CDR3 sequences, 15% to 20% seen once. The sequenced material came from blood. The receptors originated from a woman aged 50 to 65 with Graves' hyperthyroidism that later progressed to Graves' ophthalmopathy. CDR3s leave out the opening cysteine and the closing phenylalanine or tryptophan.

V gene,J gene,CDR3 protein
TRBV12-3/TRBV12-4,TRBJ1-1,ASSKTTGNTEAF
TRBV30,TRBJ2-2,AWSPRTGGELF
TRBV5-1,TRBJ2-3,ASSLNTVTDTQY
TRBV2,TRBJ1-5,ASSTDREGHRNQPQH
TRBV18,TRBJ2-2,ASSPYRGNTGELF
TRBV14,TRBJ1-6,ASSLAPRSPLH
TRBV12-3/TRBV12-4,TRBJ1-6,ASSEGTRNSPLH
TRBV3-1,TRBJ2-1,ASTPGGGINEQF
TRBV12-3/TRBV12-4,TRBJ1-1,ASTKTGGYTEAF
TRBV5-1,TRBJ2-1,ASSWDSRYNEQF
TRBV5-4,TRBJ1-4,ASSWDRSTNEKLF
TRBV7-8,TRBJ2-4,ASSPGLDIQY
TRBV19,TRBJ1-5,ATQDSNQPQH
TRBV15,TRBJ1-1,ATKDGLNTEAF
TRBV27,TRBJ2-7,ASSPPVVAGGLSYEQY
TRBV3-1,TRBJ2-5,ASSQGTSETQY
TRBV11-2,TRBJ2-5,ASSSLGLAVQETQY
TRBV4-1,TRBJ2-7,ASSQGTGTGVYEQY
TRBV6-2/TRBV6-3,TRBJ2-7,ASSQAGGRYEQY
TRBV7-3,TRBJ1-2,ASSLTGSTGYT
TRBV5-1,TRBJ1-2,ASSLELRPANYGYT
TRBV20-1,TRBJ1-5,SARDAGQPQH
TRBV20-1,TRBJ1-4,SARGTPTNEKLF
TRBV6-5,TRBJ2-7,ASSYSNFPGYEQY
TRBV19,TRBJ1-3,ASREIWTGEGNTIY
TRBV12-3/TRBV12-4,TRBJ2-3,ASRGATDTQY
TRBV3-1,TRBJ2-1,ASSQEAGNNNEQF
TRBV9,TRBJ1-2,ASSDHRSNYGYT
TRBV6-5,TRBJ2-7,ASSYMDRGGNEQY
TRBV5-6,TRBJ2-1,ASSTGLAGIHEQF
TRBV4-2,TRBJ2-5,ASSQGPRATETQY
TRBV5-1,TRBJ1-2,ASSLGRTSYGYT
TRBV27,TRBJ2-2,ASSLGQHTGELF
TRBV12-3/TRBV12-4,TRBJ2-5,ASRIAGEGKTQY
TRBV6-1,TRBJ1-3,ASTTGFAGNTIY
TRBV6-2/TRBV6-3,TRBJ1-2,ASSYPETRDHGYT
TRBV20-1,TRBJ2-7,SASPDGTYEQY
TRBV24-1,TRBJ1-2,ATSDNGQIYGYT
TRBV14,TRBJ1-3,ASSHGSGNTIY
TRBV28,TRBJ1-4,ASSSAGTGEREKLF
TRBV6-1,TRBJ1-6,ASSGTGSYNSPLH
TRBV12-3/TRBV12-4,TRBJ1-2,ASSLVDDYGYT
TRBV19,TRBJ2-1,ASSIYSSYNEQF
TRBV12-3/TRBV12-4,TRBJ1-5,ASSLVGGQAPQH
TRBV6-1,TRBJ2-5,ASRRDPKETQY
TRBV3-1,TRBJ1-1,ASSQAGGSTEAF
TRBV29-1,TRBJ1-1,SGGTGGVGAEAF
TRBV19,TRBJ1-5,ASSSTAHWDSNQPQH
TRBV6-1,TRBJ1-1,ASSVLLEAF
TRBV10-3,TRBJ2-7,AISAGTYEQY
TRBV6-5,TRBJ2-7,ASSYSMVRSSYEQY
TRBV24-1,TRBJ1-2,ATSDDLGAGGYT
TRBV7-2,TRBJ1-1,ASSLAGSGGAF
TRBV6-1,TRBJ2-6,ASVGGSGANVLT
TRBV3-1,TRBJ2-2,ASSQEPVGELF